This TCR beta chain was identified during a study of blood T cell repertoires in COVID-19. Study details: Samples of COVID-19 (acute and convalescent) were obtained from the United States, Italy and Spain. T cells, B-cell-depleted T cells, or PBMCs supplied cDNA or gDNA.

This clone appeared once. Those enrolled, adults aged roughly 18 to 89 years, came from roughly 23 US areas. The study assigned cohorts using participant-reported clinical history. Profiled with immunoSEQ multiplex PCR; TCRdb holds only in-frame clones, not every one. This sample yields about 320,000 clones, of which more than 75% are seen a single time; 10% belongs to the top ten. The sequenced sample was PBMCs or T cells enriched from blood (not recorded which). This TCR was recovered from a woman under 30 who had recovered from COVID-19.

CDR3: CASSLVAGHNEKLFF. The CDR3 nucleotides are TGTGCCAGCAGCTTAGTTGCGGGTCATAATGAAAAACTGTTTTTT. This chain uses TRBV11-2 with TRBJ1-4; no reliable D call. The CDR3 is 15 residues long. CDR1 and CDR2 from the germline V gene are SGHAT and FQNNGV. V was shortened by 1 base and J by 4 bases, with 10 bases between the two germline ends.